This T cell receptor beta chain was retrieved from a study of T-cell reconstitution after alpha-beta-depleted transplantation in children (dated by TCRdb to about 2016). A note on the overall study: Using TCR repertoire profiling, the study followed T-cell immune reconstitution in a quantitative way in children after TCRalphabeta/CD19-depleted allogeneic hematopoietic cell transplantation.

The full study reports these points: In some patients, the high TCRbeta diversity seen at day 60 was put down to recipient T cells and intrathymic progenitors that had survived conditioning. The frequencies of hyperexpanded clones fell over the following months, and after one year, T-cell counts and TCRbeta diversity were mostly attributed to newly produced T cells. Apparently early alphabetaT-cell count recovery about two months after transplant reportedly relied on only several hundred rapidly expanded clones derived from non-depleted graft cells.

This clonotype was seen only a few times. Its antigen target is currently unknown. Base qualities are not at hand, and no much larger clone is one base apart. Library method: PCR. TCRdb names Illumina HiSeq 2500 as the instrument used. To normalize quantification of the TCRbeta repertoire, the TCR libraries were built with molecular barcoding that relied on unique molecular identifiers. TCRdb reprocessed the public reads (quality trimming at Q25 with fastp, clone calling with MiXCR) and kept in-frame beta chains. Duplicate CDR3 protein sequences are folded into a single record with the most common DNA and genes. A total of about 870,000 distinct CDR3 sequences appear in this sample, about 16% of them only once. Jointly, the top ten make up around 4.5% of the sample. The CDR3 runs 13 amino acids, cysteine and phenylalanine included. Of all the DNA, just the CDR3 is kept, 39 bases in frame from base 1. In the germline V gene (reference sequence), CDR1 corresponds to DFQATT and CDR2 to SNEGSKA. Trimming takes 5 bases off V and 4 bases off J; junction bases not matched to a gene: 4.

According to the study, the label for this sample's treatment or condition signals: allogeneic hematopoietic cell transplantation with graft depleted of TCRalphabeta T cells and CD19 B cells. Transplant recipients were children who received TCRalphabeta/CD19-depleted allogeneic hematopoietic cell grafts. The rearrangement joined TRBV20-1 to TRBJ1-5, with 8 middle bases fitting TRBD1. The source is a male patient between 5 and 17 years old who had a stem cell transplant for acute lymphoblastic leukemia, so the T cells may come from the graft donor. The material was PBMCs, mostly from graft donor cells, obtained 360 days after TCRalphabeta/CD19-depleted stem cell transplant. This receptor has the CDR3 CSAGTGFNQPQHF. The nucleotide sequence is given as TGCAGTGCTGGGACAGGTTTTAATCAGCCCCAGCATTTT.